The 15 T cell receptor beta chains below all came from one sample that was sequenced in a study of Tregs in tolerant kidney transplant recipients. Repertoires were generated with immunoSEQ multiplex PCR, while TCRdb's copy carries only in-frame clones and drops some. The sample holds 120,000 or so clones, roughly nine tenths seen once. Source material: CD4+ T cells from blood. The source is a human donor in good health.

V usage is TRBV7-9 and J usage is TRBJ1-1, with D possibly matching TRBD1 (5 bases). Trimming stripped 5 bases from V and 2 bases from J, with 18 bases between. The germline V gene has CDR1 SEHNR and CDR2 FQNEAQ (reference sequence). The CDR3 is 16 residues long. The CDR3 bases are TGTGCCAGCAGCCAAGAGTATACAGGCCTTAACACTGAAGCTTTCTTT. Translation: CASSQEYTGLNTEAFF. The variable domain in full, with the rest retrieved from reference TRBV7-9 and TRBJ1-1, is DTGVSQNPRHKITKRGQNVTFRCDPISEHNRLYWYRQTLGQGPEFLTYFQNEAQLEKSRLLSDRFSAERPKGSFSTLEIQRTEQGDSAMYLCASSQEYTGLNTEAFFGQGTRLTVV.

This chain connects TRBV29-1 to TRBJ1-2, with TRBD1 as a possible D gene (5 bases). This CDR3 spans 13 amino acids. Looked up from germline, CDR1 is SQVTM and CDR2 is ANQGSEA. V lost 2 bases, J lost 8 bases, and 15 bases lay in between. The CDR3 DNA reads TGCAGCGTTGAAATTTTTGAGGGGTTAGGCTACACCTTC. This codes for CSVEIFEGLGYTF.

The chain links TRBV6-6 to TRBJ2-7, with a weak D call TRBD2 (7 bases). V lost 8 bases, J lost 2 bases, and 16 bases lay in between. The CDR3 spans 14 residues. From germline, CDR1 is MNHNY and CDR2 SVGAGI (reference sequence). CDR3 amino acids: CASGRGGNTYEQYF. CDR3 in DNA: TGTGCCAGCGGGAGGGGGGGCAACACCTACGAGCAGTACTTC.

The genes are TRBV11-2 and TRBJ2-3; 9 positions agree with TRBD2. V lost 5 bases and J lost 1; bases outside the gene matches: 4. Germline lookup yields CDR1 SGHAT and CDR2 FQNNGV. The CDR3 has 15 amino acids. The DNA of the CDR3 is TGTGCCAGCAGCCTCATAGCGGGGGGCACAGATACGCAGTATTTT. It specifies CASSLIAGGTDTQYF.

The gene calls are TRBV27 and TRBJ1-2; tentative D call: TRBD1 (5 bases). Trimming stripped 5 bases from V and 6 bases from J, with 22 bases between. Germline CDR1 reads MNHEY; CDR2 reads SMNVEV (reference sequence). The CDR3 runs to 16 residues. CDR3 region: CASSELGRLWSDGYTF. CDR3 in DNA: TGTGCCAGCAGTGAGTTGGGACGGCTTTGGTCGGATGGCTACACCTTC.

CDR3 nucleotide sequence: TGTGCCAGCAGACCTGACAGGGTGGAGTACAATGAGCAGTTCTTC. Encoded protein: CASRPDRVEYNEQFF. V gene TRBV6-6 combines with J gene TRBJ2-1, with 7 bases aligning to TRBD1. After removal of 6 bases from V and 4 bases from J, the junction contained 9 bases not matched to a gene. This CDR3 is 15 amino acids long. Germline loops: CDR1 MNHNY, CDR2 SVGAGI (reference sequence).

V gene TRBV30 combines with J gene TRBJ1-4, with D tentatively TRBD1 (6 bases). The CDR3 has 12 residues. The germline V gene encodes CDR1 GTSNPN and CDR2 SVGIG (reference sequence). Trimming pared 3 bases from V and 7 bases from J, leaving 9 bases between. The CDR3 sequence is CAWSRGSEKLFF. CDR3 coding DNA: TGTGCCTGGAGCAGGGGCAGTGAAAAACTGTTTTTT.

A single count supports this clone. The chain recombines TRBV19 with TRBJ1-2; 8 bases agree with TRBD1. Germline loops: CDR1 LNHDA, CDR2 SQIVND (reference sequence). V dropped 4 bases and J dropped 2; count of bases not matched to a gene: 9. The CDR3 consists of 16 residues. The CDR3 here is CASSKGRQGSNYGYTF. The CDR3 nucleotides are TGTGCCAGTAGTAAAGGCCGACAGGGGTCCAACTATGGCTACACCTTC.

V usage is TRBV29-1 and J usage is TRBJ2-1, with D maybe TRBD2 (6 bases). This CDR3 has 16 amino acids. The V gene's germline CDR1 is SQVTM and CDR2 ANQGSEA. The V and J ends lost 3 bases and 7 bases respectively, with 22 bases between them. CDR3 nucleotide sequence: TGCAGCGTTGAGTCCGCGGGGCGGGCCGGGAGTAATGAGCAGTTCTTC. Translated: CSVESAGRAGSNEQFF.

The CDR3 region is CAWGHYGYTF. CDR3 coding DNA: TGTGCCTGGGGGCACTATGGCTACACCTTC. The chain is built from TRBV30 and TRBJ1-2; D is unresolved. Per germline, CDR1 GTSNPN and CDR2 SVGIG (reference sequence). The CDR3 has 10 residues. Trimming pared 5 bases from V and 3 bases from J, leaving 4 bases between.

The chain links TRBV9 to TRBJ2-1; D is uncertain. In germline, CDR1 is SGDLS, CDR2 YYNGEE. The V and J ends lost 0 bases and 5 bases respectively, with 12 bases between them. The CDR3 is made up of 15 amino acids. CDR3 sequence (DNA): TGTGCCAGCAGCGTAGGAACGGAAAGGAACAATGAGCAGTTCTTC. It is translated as CASSVGTERNNEQFF.

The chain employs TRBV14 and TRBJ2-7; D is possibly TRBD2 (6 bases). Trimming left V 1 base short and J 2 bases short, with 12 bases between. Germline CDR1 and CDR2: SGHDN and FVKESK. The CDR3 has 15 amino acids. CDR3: CASSQVSSAPYEQYF. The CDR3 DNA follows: TGTGCCAGCAGCCAAGTGTCTAGCGCTCCCTACGAGCAGTACTTC.

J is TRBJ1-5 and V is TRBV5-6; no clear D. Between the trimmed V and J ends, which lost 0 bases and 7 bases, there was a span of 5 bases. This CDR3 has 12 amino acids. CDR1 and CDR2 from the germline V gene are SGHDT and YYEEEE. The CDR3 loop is CASSLEGQPQHF. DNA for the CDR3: TGTGCCAGCAGCTTGGAGGGCCAGCCCCAGCATTTT.

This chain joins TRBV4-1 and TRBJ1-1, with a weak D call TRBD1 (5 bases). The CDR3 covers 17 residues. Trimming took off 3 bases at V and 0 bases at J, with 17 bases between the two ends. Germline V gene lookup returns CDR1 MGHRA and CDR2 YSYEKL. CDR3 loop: CASSHYRRRGMNTEAFF. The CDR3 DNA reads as TGCGCCAGCAGCCACTACCGACGTCGGGGGATGAACACTGAAGCTTTCTTT.

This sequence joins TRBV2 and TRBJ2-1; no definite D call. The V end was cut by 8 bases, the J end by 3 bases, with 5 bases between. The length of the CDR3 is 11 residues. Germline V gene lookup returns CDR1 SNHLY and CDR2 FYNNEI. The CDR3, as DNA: TGTGCCAGCCATTACTACAATGAGCAGTTCTTC. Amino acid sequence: CASHYYNEQFF.